The clone carrying this T cell receptor beta chain was found many times. The germline gives CDR1 KGHDR, CDR2 SFDVKD. The CDR3 contains 17 residues. Trimming cost V 6 bases and J 2 bases; bases outside gene matches: 10. Amplification of TCR beta CDR3 regions used RNA transcripts. A first-round RT-PCR used HTBI primers, followed by a second-round multiplex PCR. TCRdb itself ran the multiplex PCR reads through MiXCR, one entry per CDR3 protein. The sample carries under 350,000 distinct CDR3 sequences, 15% to 20% recorded once. The data are from a study of Graves' ophthalmopathy and Graves' hyperthyroidism. The diagnosis combined clinical symptoms, thyroxine, TRAb, thyroid ultrasound and orbital computed tomography scans.

Sequencing was carried out using peripheral blood. The chain couples TRBV24-1 to TRBJ1-2; TRBD1 agrees at 11 bases. The receptor comes from an adult man with Graves' ophthalmopathy. CDR3 residues: CATSKTGTGGRNYGYTF. DNA of the CDR3: TGTGCCACCAGTAAGACCGGGACAGGGGGTCGCAACTATGGCTACACCTTC.